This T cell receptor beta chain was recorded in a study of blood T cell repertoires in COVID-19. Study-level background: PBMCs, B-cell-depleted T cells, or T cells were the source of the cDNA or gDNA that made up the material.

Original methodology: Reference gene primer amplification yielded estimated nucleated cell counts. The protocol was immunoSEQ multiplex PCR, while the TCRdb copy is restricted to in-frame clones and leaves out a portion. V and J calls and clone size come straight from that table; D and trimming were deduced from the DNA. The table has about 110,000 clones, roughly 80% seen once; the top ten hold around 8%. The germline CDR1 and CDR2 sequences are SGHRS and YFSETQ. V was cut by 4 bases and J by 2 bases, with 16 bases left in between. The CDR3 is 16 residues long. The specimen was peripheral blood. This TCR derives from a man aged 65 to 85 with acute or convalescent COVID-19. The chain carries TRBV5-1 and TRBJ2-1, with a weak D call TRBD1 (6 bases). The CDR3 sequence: CASSVQQGKTYNEQFF. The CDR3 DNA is TGCGCCAGCAGCGTTCAACAGGGTAAGACCTACAATGAGCAGTTCTTC.